Given below is one T cell receptor beta chain in context. This specimen comes from a study of blood T cell repertoires in COVID-19. Study in general: Donors in the United States, Italy and Spain gave samples during acute or convalescent COVID-19.

Per the original data handling: Reference gene primer amplification gave nucleated cell count estimates. This table comes from immunoSEQ multiplex PCR, and its TCRdb copy is limited to in-frame clones, with some not included. V, J and clone size are taken as reported in that table, and D and trimming were inferred from the DNA itself. The sample has roughly 120,000 clones; approximately 85% are singletons. The germline gives CDR1 SGHTA, CDR2 FQGNSA. V shed 0 bases and J shed 0 bases, with 17 bases lying between them. This CDR3 is built from 18 residues. The sample was peripheral blood. The rearrangement links TRBV7-2 to TRBJ1-1, with D uncertain. The clonotype was recovered from a human donor in a cohort sampled during active COVID-19. CDR3 sequence: CASSLAPWAVPLNTEAFF. DNA for the CDR3: TGTGCCAGCAGCTTAGCCCCTTGGGCAGTACCCTTGAACACTGAAGCTTTCTTT.